Described below is a single T cell receptor (beta chain) sequence and its context. Its antigen is not identified. These data are taken from a study of cytomegalovirus exposure and HLA in healthy donors. Study findings and constraints: Rarity characterized most TCR sequences, yet some public TCRs appeared in many donors. The authors confirmed in vitro that a few CMV-associated chains were specific for CMV antigens. In the 95 to 150 validation repertoires, just under 95% of cluster scores exceeded 0, per a later analysis. The study recorded about 160 TCR beta chains that were cytomegalovirus-associated.

Sequencing used immunoSEQ multiplex PCR; TCRdb keeps in-frame clones, though not all of them. The sample shows hundreds of thousands of clones, less than 85% of them seen only once. This TCR came from a woman aged 18-30 years in good health and CMV-seronegative. The sequencing input was PBMCs.

In DNA, the CDR3 is TGTGCCAGCAGTAGAGGGGGCGGTCAGCCCCAGCATTTT. This codes for CASSRGGGQPQHF. The chain joins TRBV28 to TRBJ1-5; 7 nucleotides align to TRBD1. Unmatched junction bases numbered 4, after V lost 5 bases and J lost 6 bases. Germline loops: CDR1 MDHEN, CDR2 SYDVKM. The CDR3 has 13 residues.